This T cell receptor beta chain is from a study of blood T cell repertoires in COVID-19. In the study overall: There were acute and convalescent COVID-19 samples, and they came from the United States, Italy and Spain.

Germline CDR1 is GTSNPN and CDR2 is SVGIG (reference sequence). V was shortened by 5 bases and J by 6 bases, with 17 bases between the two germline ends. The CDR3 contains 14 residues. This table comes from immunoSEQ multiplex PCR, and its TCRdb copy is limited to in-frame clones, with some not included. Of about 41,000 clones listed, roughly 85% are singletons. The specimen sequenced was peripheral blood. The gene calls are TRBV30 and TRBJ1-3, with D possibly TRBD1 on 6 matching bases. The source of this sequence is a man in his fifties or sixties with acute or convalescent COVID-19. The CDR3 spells CAWERGGKENTIYF. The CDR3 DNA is TGTGCCTGGGAGAGGGGGGGGAAGGAAAACACCATATATTTT.